This T cell receptor (beta chain) comes out of a study of blood T cell repertoires in COVID-19. Looking at the study overall: Sources were T cells, B-cell-depleted T cells, or PBMCs; the material itself was cDNA or gDNA.

Authors' data handling: Reference gene primer amplification gave nucleated cell count estimates. Assay used: immunoSEQ multiplex PCR; TCRdb lists only in-frame clones, some missing. That table gives V, J and clone size, and the DNA gave D and trimming. Among around 140,000 clones, around 89% were seen once, and the ten largest hold around 28%. The source material was peripheral blood. The clonotype was recovered from a human donor in a cohort sampled during active COVID-19.

In DNA form, the CDR3 reads TGTGCCAGTAGTATGGGCAGTGCGGAGACCCAGTACTTC. Amino acid sequence: CASSMGSAETQYF. This chain connects TRBV19 to TRBJ2-5, with D uncertain. Trimming left V 3 bases short and J 5 bases short, with 10 bases between. This CDR3 has 13 amino acids. Per germline, CDR1 LNHDA and CDR2 SQIVND (reference sequence). The full variable domain, with the rest looked up from reference TRBV19 and TRBJ2-5, is DGGITQSPKYLFRKEGQNVTLSCEQNLNHDAMYWYRQDPGQGLRLIYYSQIVNDFQKGDIAEGYSVSREKKESFPLTVTSAQKNPTAFYLCASSMGSAETQYFGPGTRLLVL.